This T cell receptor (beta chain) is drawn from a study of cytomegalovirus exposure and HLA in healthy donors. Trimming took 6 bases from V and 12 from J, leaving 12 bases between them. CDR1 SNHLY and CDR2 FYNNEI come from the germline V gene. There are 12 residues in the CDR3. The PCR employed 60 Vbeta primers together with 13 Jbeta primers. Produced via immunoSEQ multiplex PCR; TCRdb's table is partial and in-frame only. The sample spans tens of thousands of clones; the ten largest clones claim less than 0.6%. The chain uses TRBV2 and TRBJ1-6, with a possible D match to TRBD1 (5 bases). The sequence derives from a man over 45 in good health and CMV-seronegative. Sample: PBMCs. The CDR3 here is CASRDDTGPLHF. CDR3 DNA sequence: TGTGCCAGCAGGGACGATACAGGACCCCTCCACTTT.